This record covers a single T cell receptor (beta chain). This entry is derived from a study of technical replicates of blood from a few donors. The CDR3 is 12 residues long. Germline CDR1 reads SNHLY; CDR2 reads FYNNEI. Trimming took 8 bases from V and 2 from J; bases not matched to a gene: 3. Here immunoSEQ multiplex PCR was the method, and the copy in TCRdb shows in-frame clones only, minus some. Counted here are about 70,000 clones, 94% occurring once; the ten biggest clones make up 0.3% to 0.45%. This clonotype was sampled from a human donor in good health. The chain links TRBV2 to TRBJ2-7; 7 bases fit TRBD2. The sample comprised T cells isolated from PBMCs. This CDR3 is CASGGVAYEQYF. CDR3 bases: TGTGCCAGCGGGGGGGTTGCCTACGAGCAGTACTTC.